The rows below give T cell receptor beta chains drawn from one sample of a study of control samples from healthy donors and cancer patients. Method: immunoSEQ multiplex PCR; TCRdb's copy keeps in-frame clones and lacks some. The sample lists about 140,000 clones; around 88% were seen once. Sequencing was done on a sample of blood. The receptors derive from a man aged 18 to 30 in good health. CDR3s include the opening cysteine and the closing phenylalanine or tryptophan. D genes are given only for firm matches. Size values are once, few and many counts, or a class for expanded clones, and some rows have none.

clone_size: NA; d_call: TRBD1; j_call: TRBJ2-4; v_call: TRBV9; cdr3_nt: TGTGCCAGCAGCGTACCGGACAGGGACCTAGCCAAAAACATTCAGTACTTC; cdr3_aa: CASSVPDRDLAKNIQYF
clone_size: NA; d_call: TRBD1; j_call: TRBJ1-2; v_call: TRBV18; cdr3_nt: TGTGCCAGCTCACCACAACCGGGACAGGGGGCCGGGGGCTACACCTTC; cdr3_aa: CASSPQPGQGAGGYTF
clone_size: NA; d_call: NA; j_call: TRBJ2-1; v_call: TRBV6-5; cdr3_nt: TGTGCCAGCAGGCGCTCCAATGAGCAGTTCTTC; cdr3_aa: CASRRSNEQFF
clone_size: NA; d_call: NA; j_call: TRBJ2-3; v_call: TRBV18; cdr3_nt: TGTGCCAGCTCATACGATAGCACAGATACGCAGTATTTT; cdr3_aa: CASSYDSTDTQYF
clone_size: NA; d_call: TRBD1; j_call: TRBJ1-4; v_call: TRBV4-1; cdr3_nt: TGCGCCAGCAGCCAAGGCACAGGGGGCACTTTGGAAAAACTGTTTTTT; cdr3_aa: CASSQGTGGTLEKLFF
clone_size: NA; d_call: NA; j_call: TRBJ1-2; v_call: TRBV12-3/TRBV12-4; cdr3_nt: TGTGCCAGCAGTTTGGGCCCTAACTATGGCTACACCTTC; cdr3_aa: CASSLGPNYGYTF
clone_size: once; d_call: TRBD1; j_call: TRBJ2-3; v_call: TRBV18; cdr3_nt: TGTGCCAGCTCACCAGACAGGGGAACAGATACGCAGTATTTT; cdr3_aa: CASSPDRGTDTQYF
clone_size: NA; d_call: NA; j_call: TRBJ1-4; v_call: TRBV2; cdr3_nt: TGTGCCAGCGGACTAAATAATGAAAAACTGTTTTTT; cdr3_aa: CASGLNNEKLFF
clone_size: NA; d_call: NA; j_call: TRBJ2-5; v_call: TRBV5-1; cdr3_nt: TGCGCCAGCAGCTTGGGCCCAGAGACCCAGTACTTC; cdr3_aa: CASSLGPETQYF
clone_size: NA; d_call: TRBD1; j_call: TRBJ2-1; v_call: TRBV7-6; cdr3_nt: TGTGCCAGCAGCCTTTTGGGACAGTCTGTCCATGAGCAGTTCTTC; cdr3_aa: CASSLLGQSVHEQFF
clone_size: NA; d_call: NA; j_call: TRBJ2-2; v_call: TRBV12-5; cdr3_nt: TGTGCTAGTCGAGGGGACACCGGGGAGCTGTTTTTT; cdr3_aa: CASRGDTGELFF
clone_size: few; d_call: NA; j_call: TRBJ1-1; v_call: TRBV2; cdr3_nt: TGTGCCAGCAGCCCCCTGGGGTTGCCGGACACTGAAGCTTTCTTT; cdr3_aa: CASSPLGLPDTEAFF
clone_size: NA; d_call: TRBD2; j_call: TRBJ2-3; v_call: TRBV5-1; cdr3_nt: TGCGCCAGCAGCCGACTAGCGGGGAGCACAGATACGCAGTATTTT; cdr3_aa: CASSRLAGSTDTQYF
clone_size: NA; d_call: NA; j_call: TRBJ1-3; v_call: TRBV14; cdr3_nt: TGTGCCAGCAGTGAGGGGCTACAAGGCGGAAACACCATATATTTT; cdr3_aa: CASSEGLQGGNTIYF
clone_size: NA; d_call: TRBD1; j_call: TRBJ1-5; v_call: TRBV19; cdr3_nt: TGTGCCAGTAACGACAGGGGCAATCAGCCCCAGCATTTT; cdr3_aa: CASNDRGNQPQHF
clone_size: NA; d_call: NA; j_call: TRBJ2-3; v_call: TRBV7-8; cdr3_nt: TGTGCCAGCAGCCCCGGCTCCCCCGGCACAGATACGCAGTATTTT; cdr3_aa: CASSPGSPGTDTQYF
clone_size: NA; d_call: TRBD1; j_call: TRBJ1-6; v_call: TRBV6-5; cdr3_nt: TGTGCCAGCAGTCGACAGGGCTCGGGATCACCCCTCCACTTT; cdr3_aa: CASSRQGSGSPLHF
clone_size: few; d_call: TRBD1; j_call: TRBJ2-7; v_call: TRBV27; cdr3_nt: TGTGCCAGCAGTAGACAGGGGGCAGGTCAAGAGCAGTACTTC; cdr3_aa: CASSRQGAGQEQYF
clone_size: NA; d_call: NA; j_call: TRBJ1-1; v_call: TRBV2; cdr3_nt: TGTGCCAGCAGTGTGGGGCAGGGTTGGACTGAAGCTTTCTTT; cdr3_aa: CASSVGQGWTEAFF